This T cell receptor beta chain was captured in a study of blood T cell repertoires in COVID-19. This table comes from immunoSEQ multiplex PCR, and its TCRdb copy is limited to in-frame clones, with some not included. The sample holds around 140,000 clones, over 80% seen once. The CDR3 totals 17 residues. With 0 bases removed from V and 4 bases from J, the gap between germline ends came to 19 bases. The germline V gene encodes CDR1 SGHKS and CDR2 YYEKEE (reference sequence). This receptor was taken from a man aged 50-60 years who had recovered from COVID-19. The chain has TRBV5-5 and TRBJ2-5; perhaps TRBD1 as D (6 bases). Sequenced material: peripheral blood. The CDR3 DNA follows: TGTGCCAGCAGCTTGGCCGGTACAGGGAGCATAGGAGAGACCCAGTACTTC. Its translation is CASSLAGTGSIGETQYF.